These 5 T cell receptor beta chains originate from one sample sequenced in a study of shared clonotypes between healthy human individuals. Sequencing was performed with immunoSEQ multiplex PCR; in TCRdb, only in-frame clones are kept and a portion is missing. The table includes 2 million to 2.5 million clones, just over 90% detected once. Source material: naive CD4+ T cells from PBMCs. As to subset: CD45RA+ positively selected. These receptors all come from a man aged 18-30 years in good health. Some clones in this sample may be carry-over from other donors' samples.

The genes are TRBV5-1 and TRBJ2-5; D unclear. This CDR3 comprises 15 residues. CDR1 and CDR2 (germline): SGHRS, YFSETQ. V lost 3 bases to trimming and J lost 7 bases, with 19 bases between them. The CDR3 sequence: CASSSTGPVDGTQYF. The CDR3 nucleotides are TGCGCCAGCAGCTCCACTGGCCCGGTAGATGGGACCCAGTACTTC.

This sequence joins TRBV5-4 and TRBJ2-1; 13 nucleotides align to TRBD2. This CDR3 region has 14 residues. V lost 9 bases and J lost 9; bases outside the gene matches: 9. Germline lookup yields CDR1 SGHNT and CDR2 YYREEE (reference sequence). This CDR3 reads CATGLAGVVTEQFF. The CDR3 DNA follows: TGTGCCACTGGACTAGCGGGAGTAGTCACTGAGCAGTTCTTC. The full variable domain, its missing parts supplied by reference TRBV5-4 and TRBJ2-1, is ETGVTQSPTHLIKTRGQQVTLRCSSQSGHNTVSWYQQALGQGPQFIFQYYREEENGRGNFPPRFSGLQFPNYSSELNVNALELDDSALYLCATGLAGVVTEQFFGPGTRLTVL.

The genes are TRBV30 and TRBJ1-3; weak D call: TRBD1 (5 bases). The CDR3 totals 17 residues. V was shortened by 5 bases and J by 2 bases, with 22 bases between the two germline ends. CDR1 is GTSNPN, CDR2 SVGIG, per germline (reference sequence). The CDR3 sequence: CAWSSERDLLTGNTIYF. Here the CDR3 DNA reads TGTGCCTGGTCCTCCGAAAGGGACCTACTTACTGGAAACACCATATATTTT.

The chain carries TRBV10-1 and TRBJ2-2; 10 nucleotides match TRBD2. CDR3 size: 14 residues. Looked up from germline, CDR1 is WNHNN and CDR2 is SYGVQD (reference sequence). V shed 8 bases and J 7 bases; nucleotides not matched to a gene: 7. This chain's CDR3 is CASRRASGGGELFF. CDR3 bases: TGCGCCAGCCGGCGGGCTAGCGGGGGCGGGGAGCTGTTTTTT.

The rearrangement joins TRBV29-1 to TRBJ2-7; 8 nucleotides agree with TRBD2. With V trimmed by 7 bases and J by 0 bases, 5 bases remained unmatched. CDR1 SQVTM and CDR2 ANQGSEA come from the germline V gene. The length of the CDR3 is 13 residues. The CDR3 region is CSAASGSSYEQYF. For the CDR3, the DNA is TGCAGCGCAGCCAGCGGGAGCTCCTACGAGCAGTACTTC.